This is a list of T cell receptor beta chains from one sample in a study of T cell responses to AZD1222 COVID-19 vaccine. Assay: immunoSEQ multiplex PCR; the TCRdb copy retains only in-frame clones and omits some. The sample yields around 180,000 clones, approximately 92% seen once. The starting material was peripheral blood, obtained on day 0 of AZD1222 vaccination. Receptors originate from an adult in good health. Both conserved end residues are part of each CDR3. The D gene is left open where the match is weak. Rows may omit the clone size; those that give it use once, few, many or a size class.

.	once	TRBV14	TRBJ2-4	CASSQDLGRNIQYF	TGTGCCAGCAGCCAAGATCTGGGACGCAACATTCAGTACTTC
TRBD1	.	TRBV28	TRBJ1-6	CASSDRVRSPLHF	TGTGCCAGCAGCGACAGGGTTCGTTCACCCCTCCACTTT
.	.	TRBV18	TRBJ1-6	CASSPGTPSSSPLHF	TGTGCCAGCTCACCCGGGACCCCGAGCAGTTCACCCCTCCACTTT
.	.	TRBV18	TRBJ2-2	CASSSTQDALVFF	TGTGCCAGCTCATCAACCCAAGACGCGCTTGTGTTTTTT
TRBD1	.	TRBV19	TRBJ1-2	CASSQGARGYTF	TGTGCCAGTAGTCAGGGGGCGCGCGGCTACACCTTC
.	.	TRBV19	TRBJ2-7	CASRPSEGRGEQYF	TGTGCCAGTAGGCCTTCTGAGGGCCGGGGCGAGCAGTACTTC
.	.	TRBV3-1/TRBV3-2	TRBJ2-2	CASSLGAGELFF	TGTGCCAGCAGTTTAGGCGCCGGGGAGCTGTTTTTT
.	.	TRBV3-1/TRBV3-2	TRBJ1-1	CASSQQGNTEAFF	TGTGCCAGCAGCCAACAGGGGAACACTGAAGCTTTCTTT
.	.	TRBV18	TRBJ2-6	CASSSFGESSGANVLTF	TGTGCCAGCTCATCCTTTGGAGAGAGCTCTGGGGCCAACGTCCTGACTTTC
.	once	TRBV3-1/TRBV3-2	TRBJ1-1	CASSPSGTEAFF	TGTGCCAGCAGTCCCTCCGGGACAGAAGCTTTCTTT
.	.	TRBV30	TRBJ1-1	CAWSVQADTEAFF	TGTGCCTGGAGTGTACAGGCTGACACTGAAGCTTTCTTT
.	few	TRBV28	TRBJ1-2	CASSVGRKDGYTF	TGTGCCAGCAGTGTCGGCAGGAAGGATGGCTACACCTTC
TRBD1	.	TRBV6-5	TRBJ1-1	CASRPTGQNTEAFF	TGTGCCAGCAGGCCGACAGGGCAGAACACTGAAGCTTTCTTT
.	.	TRBV19	TRBJ1-1	CASSIAGRINTEAFF	TGTGCCAGTAGTATAGCCGGACGTATTAACACTGAAGCTTTCTTT
TRBD1	.	TRBV5-6	TRBJ2-2	CASSLDRGWPGELFF	TGTGCCAGCAGCTTGGACAGGGGGTGGCCCGGGGAGCTGTTTTTT
.	.	TRBV6-5	TRBJ2-3	CASRRGDVLTDTQYF	TGTGCCAGCCGGCGCGGCGATGTACTCACAGATACGCAGTATTTT
.	.	TRBV12-3/TRBV12-4	TRBJ1-2	CASSHDYGYTF	TGTGCCAGCAGCCACGACTATGGCTACACCTTC
.	.	TRBV5-6	TRBJ1-2	CASSPGSLYGYTF	TGTGCCAGCAGCCCCGGTTCCCTCTATGGCTACACCTTC
.	.	TRBV6-2/TRBV6-3	TRBJ1-6	CASSPALAPLHF	TGTGCCAGCAGTCCAGCCCTAGCACCCCTCCACTTT
.	.	TRBV11-2	TRBJ1-1	CASSLLQEHEAFF	TGTGCCAGCAGCTTACTCCAGGAACATGAAGCTTTCTTT
.	.	TRBV28	TRBJ1-2	CASSLEGSGGYTF	TGTGCCAGCAGTTTGGAGGGATCGGGTGGCTACACCTTC
.	.	TRBV4-1	TRBJ2-2	CASSQDIRGGTGELFF	TGCGCCAGCAGCCAAGATATACGGGGCGGTACCGGGGAGCTGTTTTTT
.	.	TRBV14	TRBJ2-7	CASSQEGGLPYEQYF	TGTGCCAGCAGCCAAGAAGGGGGGCTACCTTACGAGCAGTACTTC
.	once	TRBV7-2	TRBJ2-4	CASSYRRDSYIQYF	TGTGCCAGCAGCTATCGCAGGGATAGCTACATTCAGTACTTC
.	.	TRBV21-1	TRBJ1-3	CASYMLVTQGFSGNTIYF	TGTGCCAGCTATATGCTGGTAACCCAGGGCTTCTCTGGAAACACCATATATTTT
.	.	TRBV9	TRBJ1-3	CASSVAAADTIYF	TGTGCCAGCAGCGTAGCGGCCGCGGACACCATATATTTT
.	.	TRBV4-1	TRBJ1-4	CASRPSRGSNEKLFF	TGCGCCAGCAGACCCTCGAGGGGATCTAATGAAAAACTGTTTTTT
.	.	TRBV11-2	TRBJ1-1	CASSLGTVRTEAFF	TGTGCCAGCAGCTTAGGTACAGTTCGTACTGAAGCTTTCTTT
.	.	TRBV4-1	TRBJ1-3	CASSQEYTPISGNTIYF	TGCGCCAGCAGCCAAGAATATACACCAATCTCTGGAAACACCATATATTTT
.	.	TRBV19	TRBJ2-7	CASSIQGQYEQYF	TGTGCCAGTAGTATTCAGGGACAATACGAGCAGTACTTC
TRBD1	.	TRBV5-1	TRBJ2-6	CASSSGQGDVANVLTF	TGCGCCAGCAGCTCGGGACAGGGTGATGTGGCCAACGTCCTGACTTTC
TRBD1	once	TRBV24-1	TRBJ1-1	CATSSAGTANTEAFF	TGTGCCACCAGCAGTGCCGGGACAGCGAACACTGAAGCTTTCTTT
TRBD2	.	TRBV29-1	TRBJ2-7	CSVGHSGGVTYEQYF	TGCAGCGTTGGGCATAGCGGGGGAGTAACCTACGAGCAGTACTTC
.	.	TRBV6-2/TRBV6-3	TRBJ2-7	CASSYGGNSYEQYF	TGTGCCAGCAGTTACGGCGGGAACTCCTACGAGCAGTACTTC
.	.	TRBV7-9	TRBJ1-2	CASTVSGAGYGYTF	TGTGCCAGCACCGTAAGCGGGGCGGGCTATGGCTACACCTTC
.	once	TRBV5-1	TRBJ1-1	CASSLEDWGGGTEAFF	TGCGCCAGCAGCTTGGAGGACTGGGGAGGGGGCACTGAAGCTTTCTTT
.	.	TRBV6-1	TRBJ2-1	CASSERGQFF	TGTGCCAGCAGTGAAAGGGGGCAGTTCTTC
.	.	TRBV6-4	TRBJ2-2	CASSDGTTNTGELFF	TGTGCCAGCAGTGACGGGACAACGAACACCGGGGAGCTGTTTTTT
.	.	TRBV5-4	TRBJ1-2	CASSLAGFGYTF	TGTGCCAGCAGCTTGGCAGGGTTCGGCTACACCTTC
TRBD1	.	TRBV28	TRBJ1-4	CASSPQTGGLKKLFF	TGTGCCAGCAGTCCCCAGACAGGGGGCCTAAAAAAACTGTTTTTT
.	.	TRBV2	TRBJ2-1	CASSDFRDDNEQFF	TGTGCCAGCAGTGACTTCAGGGACGACAATGAGCAGTTCTTC
.	.	TRBV5-1	TRBJ1-1	CASSLYGIGEAFF	TGCGCCAGCAGCTTGTACGGCATCGGTGAAGCTTTCTTT
.	.	TRBV19	TRBJ2-7	CASSDDRRGQYF	TGTGCCAGTAGTGACGACAGGCGGGGGCAGTACTTC
.	.	TRBV9	TRBJ1-2	CASSVAHTNYGYTF	TGTGCCAGCAGCGTAGCTCACACCAACTATGGCTACACCTTC
.	once	TRBV12-3/TRBV12-4	TRBJ1-5	CASSLNYQPQHF	TGTGCCAGCAGTCTAAATTATCAGCCCCAGCATTTT